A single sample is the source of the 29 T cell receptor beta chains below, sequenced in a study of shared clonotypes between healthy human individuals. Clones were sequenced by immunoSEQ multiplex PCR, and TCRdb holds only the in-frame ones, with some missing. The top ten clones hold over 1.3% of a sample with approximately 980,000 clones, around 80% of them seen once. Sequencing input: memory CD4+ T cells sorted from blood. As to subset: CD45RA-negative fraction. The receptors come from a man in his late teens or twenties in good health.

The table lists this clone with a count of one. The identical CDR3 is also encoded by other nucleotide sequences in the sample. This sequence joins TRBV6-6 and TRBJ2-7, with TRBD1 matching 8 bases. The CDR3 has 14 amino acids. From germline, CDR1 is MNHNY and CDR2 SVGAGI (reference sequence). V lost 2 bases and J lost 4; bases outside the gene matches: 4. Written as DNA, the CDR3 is TGTGCCAGCAGTTACGGGACAGGAGGGTACGAGCAGTACTTC. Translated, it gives CASSYGTGGYEQYF.

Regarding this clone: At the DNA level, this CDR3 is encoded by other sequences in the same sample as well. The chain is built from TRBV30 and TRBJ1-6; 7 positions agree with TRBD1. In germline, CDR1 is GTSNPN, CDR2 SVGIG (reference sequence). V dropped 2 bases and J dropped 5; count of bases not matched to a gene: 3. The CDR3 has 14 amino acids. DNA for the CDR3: TGTGCCTGGAGTTTGGGACAGAATAATTCACCCCTCCACTTT. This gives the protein CAWSLGQNNSPLHF.

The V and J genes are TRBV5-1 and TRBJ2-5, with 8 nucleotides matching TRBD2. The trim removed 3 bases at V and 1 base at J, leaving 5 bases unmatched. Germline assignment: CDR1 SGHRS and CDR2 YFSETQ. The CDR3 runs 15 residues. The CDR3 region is CASSSISGIQETQYF. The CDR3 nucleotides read TGCGCCAGCAGCTCAATTAGCGGGATCCAAGAGACCCAGTACTTC. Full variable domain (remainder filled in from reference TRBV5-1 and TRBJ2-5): KAGVTQTPRYLIKTRGQQVTLSCSPISGHRSVSWYQQTPGQGLQFLFEYFSETQRNKGNFPGRFSGRQFSNSRSEMNVSTLELGDSALYLCASSSISGIQETQYFGPGTRLLVL.

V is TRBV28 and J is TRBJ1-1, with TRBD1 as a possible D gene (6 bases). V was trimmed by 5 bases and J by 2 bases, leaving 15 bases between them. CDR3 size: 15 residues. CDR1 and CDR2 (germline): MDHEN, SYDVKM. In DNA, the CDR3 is TGTGCCAGCAGTACTGTCAGGGGAGGCAACACTGAAGCTTTCTTT. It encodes CASSTVRGGNTEAFF.

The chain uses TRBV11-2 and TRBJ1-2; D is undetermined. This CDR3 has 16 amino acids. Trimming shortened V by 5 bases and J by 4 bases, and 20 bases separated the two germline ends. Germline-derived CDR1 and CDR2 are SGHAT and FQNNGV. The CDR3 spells CASSLTGGPIIYGYTF. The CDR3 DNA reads TGTGCCAGCAGCCTGACCGGCGGGCCAATAATCTATGGCTACACCTTC.

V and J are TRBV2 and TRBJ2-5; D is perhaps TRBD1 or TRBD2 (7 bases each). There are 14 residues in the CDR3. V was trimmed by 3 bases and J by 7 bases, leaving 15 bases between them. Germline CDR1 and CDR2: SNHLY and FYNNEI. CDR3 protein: CASSDSGGAGTQYF. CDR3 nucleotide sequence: TGTGCCAGCAGTGATTCAGGGGGGGCAGGGACCCAGTACTTC.

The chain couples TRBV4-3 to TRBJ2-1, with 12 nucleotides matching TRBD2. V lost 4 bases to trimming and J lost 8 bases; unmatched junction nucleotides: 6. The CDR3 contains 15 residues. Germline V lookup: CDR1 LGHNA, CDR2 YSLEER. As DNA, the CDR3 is TGCGCCAGCAGCCTCCGACTAGCGGGAGTCTATGAGCAGTTCTTC. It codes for CASSLRLAGVYEQFF.

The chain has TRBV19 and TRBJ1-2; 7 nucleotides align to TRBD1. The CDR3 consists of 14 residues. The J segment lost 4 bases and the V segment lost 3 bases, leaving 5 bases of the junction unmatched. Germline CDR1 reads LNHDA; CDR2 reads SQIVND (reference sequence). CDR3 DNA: TGTGCCAGTAGTATGAGTTGGACAGGCTATGGCTACACCTTC. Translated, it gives CASSMSWTGYGYTF. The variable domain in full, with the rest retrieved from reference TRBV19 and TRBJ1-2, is DGGITQSPKYLFRKEGQNVTLSCEQNLNHDAMYWYRQDPGQGLRLIYYSQIVNDFQKGDIAEGYSVSREKKESFPLTVTSAQKNPTAFYLCASSMSWTGYGYTFGSGTRLTVV.

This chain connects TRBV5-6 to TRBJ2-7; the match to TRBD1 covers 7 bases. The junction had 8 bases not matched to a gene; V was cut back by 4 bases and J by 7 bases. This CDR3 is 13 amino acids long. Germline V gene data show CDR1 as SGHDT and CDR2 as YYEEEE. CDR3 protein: CASSHRTGREQYF. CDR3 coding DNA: TGTGCCAGCAGCCACCGGACAGGTAGAGAGCAGTACTTC.

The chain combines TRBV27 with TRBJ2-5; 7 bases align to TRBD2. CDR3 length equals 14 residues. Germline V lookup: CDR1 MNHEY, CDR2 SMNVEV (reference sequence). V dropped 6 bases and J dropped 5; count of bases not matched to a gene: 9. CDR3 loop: CASRTGLKWETQYF. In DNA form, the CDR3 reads TGTGCCAGCAGAACGGGACTAAAGTGGGAGACCCAGTACTTC.

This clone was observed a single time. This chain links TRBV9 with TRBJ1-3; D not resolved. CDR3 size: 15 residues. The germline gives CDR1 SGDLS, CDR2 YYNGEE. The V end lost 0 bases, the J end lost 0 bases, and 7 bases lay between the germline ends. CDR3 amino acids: CASSVGPDSGNTIYF. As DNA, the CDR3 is TGTGCCAGCAGCGTAGGTCCGGACTCTGGAAACACCATATATTTT.

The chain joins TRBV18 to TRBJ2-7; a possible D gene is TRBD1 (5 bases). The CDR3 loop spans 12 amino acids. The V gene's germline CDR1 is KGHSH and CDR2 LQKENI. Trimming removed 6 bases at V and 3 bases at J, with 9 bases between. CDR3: CASSLTDYEQYF. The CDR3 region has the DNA TGTGCCAGCTCCCTGACAGACTACGAGCAGTACTTC.

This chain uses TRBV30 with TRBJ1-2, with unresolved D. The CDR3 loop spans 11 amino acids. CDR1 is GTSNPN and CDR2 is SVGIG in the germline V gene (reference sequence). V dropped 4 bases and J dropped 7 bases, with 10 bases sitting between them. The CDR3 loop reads CAWTRSGGYTF. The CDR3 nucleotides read TGTGCCTGGACGCGGTCCGGTGGCTACACCTTC. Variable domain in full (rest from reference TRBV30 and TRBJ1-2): SQTIHQWPATLVQPVGSPLSLECTVEGTSNPNLYWYRQAAGRGLQLLFYSVGIGQISSEVPQNLSASRPQDRQFILSSKKLLLSDSGFYLCAWTRSGGYTFGSGTRLTVV.

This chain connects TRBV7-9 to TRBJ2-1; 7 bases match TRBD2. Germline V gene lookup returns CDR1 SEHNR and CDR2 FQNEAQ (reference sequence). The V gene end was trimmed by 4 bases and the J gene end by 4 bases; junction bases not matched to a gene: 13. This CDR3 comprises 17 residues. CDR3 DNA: TGTGCCAGCAGCTCCTTTAACTGGCGGGGGAGTTACAATGAGCAGTTCTTC. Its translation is CASSSFNWRGSYNEQFF.

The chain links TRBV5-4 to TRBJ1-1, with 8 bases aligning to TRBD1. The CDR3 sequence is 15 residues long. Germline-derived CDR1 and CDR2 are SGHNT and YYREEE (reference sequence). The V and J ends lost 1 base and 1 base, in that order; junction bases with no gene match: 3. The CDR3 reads CASSLSGQGNTEAFF. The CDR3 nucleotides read TGTGCCAGCAGCTTGTCAGGACAGGGGAACACTGAAGCTTTCTTT.

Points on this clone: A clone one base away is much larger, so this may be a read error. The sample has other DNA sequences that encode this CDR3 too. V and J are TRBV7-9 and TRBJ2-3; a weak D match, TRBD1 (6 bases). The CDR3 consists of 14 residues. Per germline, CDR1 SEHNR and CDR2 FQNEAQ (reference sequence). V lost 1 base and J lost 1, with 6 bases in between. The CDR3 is CASSLGQGTDTQYF. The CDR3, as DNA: TGTGCCAGCAGCTTAGGACAGGGCACAGATACGCAGTATTTT.

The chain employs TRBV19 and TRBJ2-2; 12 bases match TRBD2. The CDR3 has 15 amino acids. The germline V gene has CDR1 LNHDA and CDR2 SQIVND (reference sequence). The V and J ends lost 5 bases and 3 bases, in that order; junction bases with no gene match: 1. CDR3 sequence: CASSGTSGYTGELFF. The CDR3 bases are TGTGCCAGTAGTGGGACTAGCGGGTACACCGGGGAGCTGTTTTTT.

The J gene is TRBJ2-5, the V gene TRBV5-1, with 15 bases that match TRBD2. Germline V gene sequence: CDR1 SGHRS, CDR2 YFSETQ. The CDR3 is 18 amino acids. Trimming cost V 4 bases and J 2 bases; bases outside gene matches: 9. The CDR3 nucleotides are TGCGCCAGCAGCCCGGGACTAGCGGGGGGCCTGGTGCAAGAGACCCAGTACTTC. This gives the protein CASSPGLAGGLVQETQYF. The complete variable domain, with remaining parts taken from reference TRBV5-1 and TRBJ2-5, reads KAGVTQTPRYLIKTRGQQVTLSCSPISGHRSVSWYQQTPGQGLQFLFEYFSETQRNKGNFPGRFSGRQFSNSRSEMNVSTLELGDSALYLCASSPGLAGGLVQETQYFGPGTRLLVL.

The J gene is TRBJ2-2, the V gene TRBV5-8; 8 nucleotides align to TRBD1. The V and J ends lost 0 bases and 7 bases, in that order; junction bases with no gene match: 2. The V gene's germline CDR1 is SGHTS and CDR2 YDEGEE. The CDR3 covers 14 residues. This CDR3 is CASSLGTGRGELFF. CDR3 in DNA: TGTGCCAGCAGCTTGGGGACAGGGCGCGGGGAGCTGTTTTTT.

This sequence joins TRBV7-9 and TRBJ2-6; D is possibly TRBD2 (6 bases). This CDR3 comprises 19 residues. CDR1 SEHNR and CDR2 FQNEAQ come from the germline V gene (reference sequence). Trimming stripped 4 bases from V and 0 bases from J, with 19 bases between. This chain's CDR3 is CASSSHLGGAYSGANVLTF. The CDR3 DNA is TGTGCCAGCAGCTCACACCTGGGCGGGGCCTACTCTGGGGCCAACGTCCTGACTTTC.

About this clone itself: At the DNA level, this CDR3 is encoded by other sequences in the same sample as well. CDR3 nucleotides: TGTGCCATCACCGAGACAGGGGGGAACACTGAAGCTTTCTTT. Its protein product is CAITETGGNTEAFF. The V call is TRBV10-3, the J call TRBJ1-1, with 9 bases aligning to TRBD1. Trimming at V came to 7 bases and at J to 1 base, leaving 4 bases not matched to a gene. The CDR3 covers 14 residues. The germline gives CDR1 ENHRY, CDR2 SYGVKD.

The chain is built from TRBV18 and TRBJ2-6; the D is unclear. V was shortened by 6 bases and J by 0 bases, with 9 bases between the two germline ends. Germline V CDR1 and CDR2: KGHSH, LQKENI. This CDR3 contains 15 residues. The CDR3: CASSPEFSGANVLTF. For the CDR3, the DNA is TGTGCCAGCTCCCCCGAGTTCTCTGGGGCCAACGTCCTGACTTTC.

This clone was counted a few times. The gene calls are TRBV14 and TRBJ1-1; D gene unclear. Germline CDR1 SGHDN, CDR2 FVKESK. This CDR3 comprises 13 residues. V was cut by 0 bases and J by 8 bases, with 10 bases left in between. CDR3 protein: CASSQDSRREAFF. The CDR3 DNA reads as TGTGCCAGCAGCCAAGATTCCCGCAGGGAAGCTTTCTTT.

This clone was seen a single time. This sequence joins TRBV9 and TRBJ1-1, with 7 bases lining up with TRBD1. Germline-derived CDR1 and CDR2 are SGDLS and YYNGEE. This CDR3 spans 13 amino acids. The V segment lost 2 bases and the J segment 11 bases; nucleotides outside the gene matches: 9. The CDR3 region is CASSVGTDVRAFF. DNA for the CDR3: TGTGCCAGCAGCGTTGGGACAGACGTGCGTGCTTTCTTT.

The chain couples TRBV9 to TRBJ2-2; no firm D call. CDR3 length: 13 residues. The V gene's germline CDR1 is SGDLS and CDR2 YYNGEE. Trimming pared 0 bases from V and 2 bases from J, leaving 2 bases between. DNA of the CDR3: TGTGCCAGCAGCGTAGAAAACACCGGGGAGCTGTTTTTT. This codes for CASSVENTGELFF. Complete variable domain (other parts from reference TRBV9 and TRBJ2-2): DSGVTQTPKHLITATGQRVTLRCSPRSGDLSVYWYQQSLDQGLQFLIQYYNGEERAKGNILERFSAQQFPDLHSELNLSSLELGDSALYFCASSVENTGELFFGEGSRLTVL.

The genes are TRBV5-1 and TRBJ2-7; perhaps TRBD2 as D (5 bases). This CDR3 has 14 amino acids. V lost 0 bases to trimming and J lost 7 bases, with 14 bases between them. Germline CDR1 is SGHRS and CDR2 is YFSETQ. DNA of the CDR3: TGCGCCAGCAGCTTGGTCGCGGGCCCCGGGGAGCAGTACTTC. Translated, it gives CASSLVAGPGEQYF.

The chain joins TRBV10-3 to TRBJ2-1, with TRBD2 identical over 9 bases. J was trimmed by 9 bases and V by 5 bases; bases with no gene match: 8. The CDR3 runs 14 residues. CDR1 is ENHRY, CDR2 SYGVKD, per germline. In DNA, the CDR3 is TGTGCCATCAGTACTAGCGGGTTTGAGGTTGAGCAGTTCTTC. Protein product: CAISTSGFEVEQFF.

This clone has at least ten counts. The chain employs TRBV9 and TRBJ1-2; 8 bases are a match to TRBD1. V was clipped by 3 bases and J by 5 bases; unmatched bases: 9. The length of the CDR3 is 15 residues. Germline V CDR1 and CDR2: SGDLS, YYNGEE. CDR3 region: CASSARQGMGYGYTF. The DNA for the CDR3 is TGTGCCAGCAGCGCGAGACAGGGGATGGGTTATGGCTACACCTTC.

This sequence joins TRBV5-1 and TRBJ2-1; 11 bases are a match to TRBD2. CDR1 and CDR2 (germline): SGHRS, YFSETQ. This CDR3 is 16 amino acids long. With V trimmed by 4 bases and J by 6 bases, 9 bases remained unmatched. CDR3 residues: CASSPPGLAGGNEQFF. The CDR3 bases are TGCGCCAGCAGCCCGCCCGGGCTAGCGGGAGGCAATGAGCAGTTCTTC.